This TCR beta chain was recovered during a study of CD8 T cells in Susac syndrome. Random hexamers were used to reverse transcribe roughly 0.5 to 1 ug of RNA. Multiplex PCR with immunoSEQ amplified the TCR beta CDR3 across 54 Vbeta and 13 Jbeta. Via MiXCR, TCRdb re-called the immunoSEQ multiplex PCR reads, giving one row per CDR3 protein. The sample has fewer than 90,000 distinct CDR3 sequences; around 94% are singletons. V dropped 1 base and J dropped 6 bases, with 6 bases sitting between them. This CDR3 has 11 residues. Germline CDR1 is DFQATT and CDR2 is SNEGSKA (reference sequence). This TCR derives from a human donor with Susac syndrome. Sequencing was carried out using CD8+ T cells from PBMCs. V gene TRBV20-1 combines with J gene TRBJ1-1; D is undetermined. This chain's CDR3 is CSARGRAEAFF. The CDR3 DNA sequence: TGCAGTGCTAGAGGAAGGGCTGAAGCTTTCTTT.